The sequence of this TCR beta chain was determined in a study of blood T cell repertoires in COVID-19. In its sample, this clone was seen a few times. Method: immunoSEQ multiplex PCR; TCRdb's copy keeps in-frame clones and lacks some. Counted here are roughly 150,000 clones, roughly 80% occurring once; the ten biggest clones make up under 10%. CDR1 and CDR2 (germline): MNHEY, SMNVEV (reference sequence). This CDR3 comprises 14 residues. V trimming: 5 bases; J trimming: 6 bases; junction bases outside the gene matches: 9. The sequence came from a man aged 45-65 years with active or convalescent COVID-19. Sequencing input: peripheral blood. This rearrangement joins TRBV27 to TRBJ2-7; 8 bases are a match to TRBD1. The chain's CDR3 is CASSQRQGTSEQYF. CDR3 DNA sequence: TGTGCCAGCAGTCAGAGACAGGGGACCTCCGAGCAGTACTTC.